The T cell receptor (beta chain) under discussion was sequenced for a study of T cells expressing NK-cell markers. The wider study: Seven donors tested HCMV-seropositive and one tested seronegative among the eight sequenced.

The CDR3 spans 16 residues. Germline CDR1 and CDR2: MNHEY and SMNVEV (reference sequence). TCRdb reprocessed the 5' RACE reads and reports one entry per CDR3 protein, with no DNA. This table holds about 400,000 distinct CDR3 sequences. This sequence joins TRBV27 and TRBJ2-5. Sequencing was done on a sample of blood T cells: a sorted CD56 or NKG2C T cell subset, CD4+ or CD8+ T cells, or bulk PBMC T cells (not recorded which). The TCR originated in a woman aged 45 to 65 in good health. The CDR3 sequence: CASSSTAWTIQETQYF.